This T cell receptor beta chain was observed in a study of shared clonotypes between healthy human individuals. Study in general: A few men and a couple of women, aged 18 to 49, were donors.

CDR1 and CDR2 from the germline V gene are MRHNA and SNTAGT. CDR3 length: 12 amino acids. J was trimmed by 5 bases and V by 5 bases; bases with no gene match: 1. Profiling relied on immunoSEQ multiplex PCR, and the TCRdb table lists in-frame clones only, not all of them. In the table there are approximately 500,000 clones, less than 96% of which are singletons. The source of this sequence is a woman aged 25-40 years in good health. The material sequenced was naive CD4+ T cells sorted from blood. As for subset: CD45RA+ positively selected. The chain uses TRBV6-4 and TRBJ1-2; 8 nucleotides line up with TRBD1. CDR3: CASSRQGYGYTF. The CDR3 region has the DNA TGTGCCAGCAGTAGACAGGGGTATGGCTACACCTTC.